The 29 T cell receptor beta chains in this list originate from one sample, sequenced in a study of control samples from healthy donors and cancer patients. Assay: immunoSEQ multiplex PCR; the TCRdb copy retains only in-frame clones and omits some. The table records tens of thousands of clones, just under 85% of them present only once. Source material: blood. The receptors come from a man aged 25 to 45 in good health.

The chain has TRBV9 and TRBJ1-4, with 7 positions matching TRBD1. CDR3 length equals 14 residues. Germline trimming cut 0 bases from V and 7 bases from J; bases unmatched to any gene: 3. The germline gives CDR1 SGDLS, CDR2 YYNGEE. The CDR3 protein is CASSVGGTAEKLFF. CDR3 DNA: TGTGCCAGCAGCGTAGGAGGGACAGCTGAAAAACTGTTTTTT.

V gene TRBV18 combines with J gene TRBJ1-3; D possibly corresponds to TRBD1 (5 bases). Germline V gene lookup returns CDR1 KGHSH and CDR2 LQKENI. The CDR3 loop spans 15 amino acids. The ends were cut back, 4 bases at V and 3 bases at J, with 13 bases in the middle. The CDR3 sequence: CASSLRGGDGNTIYF. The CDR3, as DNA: TGTGCCAGCTCACTACGAGGAGGGGATGGAAACACCATATATTTT.

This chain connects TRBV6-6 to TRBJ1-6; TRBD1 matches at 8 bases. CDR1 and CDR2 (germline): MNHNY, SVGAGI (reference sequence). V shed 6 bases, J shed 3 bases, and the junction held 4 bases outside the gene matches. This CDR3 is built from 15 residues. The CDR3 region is CASRSGTGYNSPLHF. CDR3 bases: TGTGCCAGCAGATCCGGGACAGGCTATAATTCACCCCTCCACTTT.

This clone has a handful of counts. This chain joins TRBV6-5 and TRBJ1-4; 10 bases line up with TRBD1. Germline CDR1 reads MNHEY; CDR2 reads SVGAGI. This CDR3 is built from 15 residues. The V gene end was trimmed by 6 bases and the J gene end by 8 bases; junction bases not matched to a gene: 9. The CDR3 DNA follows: TGTGCCAGCAGCCTCCGGGACAGGGGAAACGAAAAACTGTTTTTT. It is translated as CASSLRDRGNEKLFF.

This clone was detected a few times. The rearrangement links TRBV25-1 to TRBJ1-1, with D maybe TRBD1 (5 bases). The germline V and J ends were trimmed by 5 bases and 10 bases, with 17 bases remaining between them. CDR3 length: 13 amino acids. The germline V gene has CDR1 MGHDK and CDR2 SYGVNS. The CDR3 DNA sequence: TGTGCCAGCAGTTATTTAACAGGCCGAGGAGCTTTCTTT. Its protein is CASSYLTGRGAFF.

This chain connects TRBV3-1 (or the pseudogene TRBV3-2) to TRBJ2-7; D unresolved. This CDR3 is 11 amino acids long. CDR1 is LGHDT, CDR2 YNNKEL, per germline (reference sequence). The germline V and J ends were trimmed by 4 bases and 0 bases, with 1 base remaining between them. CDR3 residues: CASSLSYEQYF. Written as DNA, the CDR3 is TGTGCCAGCAGCCTCTCCTACGAGCAGTACTTC.

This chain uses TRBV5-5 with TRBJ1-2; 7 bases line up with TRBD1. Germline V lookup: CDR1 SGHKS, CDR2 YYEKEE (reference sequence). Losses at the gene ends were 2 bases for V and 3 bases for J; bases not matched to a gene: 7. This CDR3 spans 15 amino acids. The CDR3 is CASSLEQGRYYGYTF. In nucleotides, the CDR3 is TGTGCCAGCAGCTTAGAACAGGGGCGCTACTATGGCTACACCTTC. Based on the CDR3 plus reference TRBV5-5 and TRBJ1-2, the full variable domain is DAGVTQSPTHLIKTRGQQVTLRCSPISGHKSVSWYQQVLGQGPQFIFQYYEKEERGRGNFPDRFSARQFPNYSSELNVNALLLGDSALYLCASSLEQGRYYGYTFGSGTRLTVV.

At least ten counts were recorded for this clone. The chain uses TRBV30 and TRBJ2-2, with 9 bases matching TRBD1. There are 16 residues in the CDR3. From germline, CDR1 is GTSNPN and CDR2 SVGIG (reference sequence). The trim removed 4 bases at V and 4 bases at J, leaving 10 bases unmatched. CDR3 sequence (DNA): TGTGCCTGGAATCTTGACAGGGGGTCGAGCACCGGGGAGCTGTTTTTT. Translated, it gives CAWNLDRGSSTGELFF.

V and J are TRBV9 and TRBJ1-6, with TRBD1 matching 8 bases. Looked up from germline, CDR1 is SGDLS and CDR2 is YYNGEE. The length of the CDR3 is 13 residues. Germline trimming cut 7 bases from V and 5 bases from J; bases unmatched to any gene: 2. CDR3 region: CASGDRNNSPLHF. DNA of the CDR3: TGTGCCAGCGGGGACAGGAATAATTCACCCCTCCACTTT.

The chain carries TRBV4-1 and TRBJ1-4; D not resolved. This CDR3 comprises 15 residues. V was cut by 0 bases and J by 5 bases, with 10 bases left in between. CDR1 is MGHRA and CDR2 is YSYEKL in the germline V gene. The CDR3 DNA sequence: TGCGCCAGCAGCCAAGAAGAAGGCCCGAATGAAAAACTGTTTTTT. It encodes CASSQEEGPNEKLFF.

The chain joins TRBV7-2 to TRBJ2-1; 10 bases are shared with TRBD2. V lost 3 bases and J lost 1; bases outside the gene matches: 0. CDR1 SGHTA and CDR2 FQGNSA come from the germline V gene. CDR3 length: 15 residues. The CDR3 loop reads CASSFSGGSYNEQFF. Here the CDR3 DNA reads TGTGCCAGCAGCTTTAGCGGGGGGTCCTACAATGAGCAGTTCTTC. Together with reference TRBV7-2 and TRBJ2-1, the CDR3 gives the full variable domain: GAGVSQSPSNKVTEKGKDVELRCDPISGHTALYWYRQSLGQGLEFLIYFQGNSAPDKSGLPSDRFSAERTGGSVSTLTIQRTQQEDSAVYLCASSFSGGSYNEQFFGPGTRLTVL.

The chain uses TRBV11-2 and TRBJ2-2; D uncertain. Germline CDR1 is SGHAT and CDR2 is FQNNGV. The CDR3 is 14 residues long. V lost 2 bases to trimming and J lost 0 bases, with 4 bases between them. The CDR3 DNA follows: TGTGCCAGCAGCTTATTCGCGAACACCGGGGAGCTGTTTTTT. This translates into CASSLFANTGELFF.

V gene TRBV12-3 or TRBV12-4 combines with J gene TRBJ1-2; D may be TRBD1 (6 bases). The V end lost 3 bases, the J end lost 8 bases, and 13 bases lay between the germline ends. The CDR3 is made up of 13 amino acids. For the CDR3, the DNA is TGTGCCAGCAGTTTCGGGGGGCTAGGAGGCTACACCTTC. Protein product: CASSFGGLGGYTF.

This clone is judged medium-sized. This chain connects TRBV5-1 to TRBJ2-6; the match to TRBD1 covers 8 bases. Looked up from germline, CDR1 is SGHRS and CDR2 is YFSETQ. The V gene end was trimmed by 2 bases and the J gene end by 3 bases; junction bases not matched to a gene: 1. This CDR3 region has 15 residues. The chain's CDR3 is CASSFGQGGANVLTF. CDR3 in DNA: TGCGCCAGCAGCTTTGGACAGGGTGGGGCCAACGTCCTGACTTTC.

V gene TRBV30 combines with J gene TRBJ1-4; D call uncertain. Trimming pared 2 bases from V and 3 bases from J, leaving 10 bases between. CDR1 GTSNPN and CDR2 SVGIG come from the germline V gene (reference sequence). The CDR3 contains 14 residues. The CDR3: CAWSPRVSNEKLFF. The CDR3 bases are TGTGCCTGGAGTCCCCGGGTCTCTAATGAAAAACTGTTTTTT. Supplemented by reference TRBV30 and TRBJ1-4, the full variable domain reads SQTIHQWPATLVQPVGSPLSLECTVEGTSNPNLYWYRQAAGRGLQLLFYSVGIGQISSEVPQNLSASRPQDRQFILSSKKLLLSDSGFYLCAWSPRVSNEKLFFGSGTQLSVL.

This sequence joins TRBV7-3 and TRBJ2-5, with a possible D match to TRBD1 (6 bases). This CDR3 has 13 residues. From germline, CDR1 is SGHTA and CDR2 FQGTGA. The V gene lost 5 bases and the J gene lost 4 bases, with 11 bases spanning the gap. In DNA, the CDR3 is TGTGCCAGCAGCCCGGGACACCCAGAGACCCAGTACTTC. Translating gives CASSPGHPETQYF.

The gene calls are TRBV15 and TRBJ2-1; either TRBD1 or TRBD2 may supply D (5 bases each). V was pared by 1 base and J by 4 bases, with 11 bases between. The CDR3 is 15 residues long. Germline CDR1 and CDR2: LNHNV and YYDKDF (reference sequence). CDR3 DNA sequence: TGTGCCACCAGCAGAGGGGGTGGGGGTTACAATGAGCAGTTCTTC. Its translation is CATSRGGGGYNEQFF. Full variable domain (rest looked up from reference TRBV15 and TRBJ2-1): DAMVIQNPRYQVTQFGKPVTLSCSQTLNHNVMYWYQQKSSQAPKLLFHYYDKDFNNEADTPDNFQSRRPNTSFCFLDIRSPGLGDTAMYLCATSRGGGGYNEQFFGPGTRLTVL.

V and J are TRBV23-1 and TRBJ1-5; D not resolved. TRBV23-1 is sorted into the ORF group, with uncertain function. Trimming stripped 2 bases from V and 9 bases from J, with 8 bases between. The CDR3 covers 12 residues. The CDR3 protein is CASSQDTVPQHF. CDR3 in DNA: TGCGCCAGCAGTCAAGACACGGTGCCCCAGCATTTT.

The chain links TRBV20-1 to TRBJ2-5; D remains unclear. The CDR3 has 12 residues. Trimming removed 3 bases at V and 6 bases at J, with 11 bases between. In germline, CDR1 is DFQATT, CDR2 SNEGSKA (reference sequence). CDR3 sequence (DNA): TGCAGTGCTAGTAAAAGTGGTAAGACCCAGTACTTC. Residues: CSASKSGKTQYF.

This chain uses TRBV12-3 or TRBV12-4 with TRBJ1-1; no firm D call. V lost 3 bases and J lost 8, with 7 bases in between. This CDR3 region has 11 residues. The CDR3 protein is CASSFRREAFF. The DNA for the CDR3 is TGTGCCAGCAGTTTTAGGAGGGAAGCTTTCTTT.

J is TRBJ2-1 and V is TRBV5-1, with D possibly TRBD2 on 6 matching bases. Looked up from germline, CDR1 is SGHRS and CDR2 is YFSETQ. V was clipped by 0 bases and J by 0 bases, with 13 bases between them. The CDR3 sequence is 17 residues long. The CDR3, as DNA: TGCGCCAGCAGCTTGGAATTTGGGGGGAGCTCCTACAATGAGCAGTTCTTC. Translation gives CASSLEFGGSSYNEQFF.

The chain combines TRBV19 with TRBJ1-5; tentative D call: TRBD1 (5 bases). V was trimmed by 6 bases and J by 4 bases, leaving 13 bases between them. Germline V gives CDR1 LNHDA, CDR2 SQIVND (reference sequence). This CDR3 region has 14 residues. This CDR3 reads CASSRRQINQPQHF. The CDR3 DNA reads TGTGCCAGTAGCCGACGACAGATAAATCAGCCCCAGCATTTT.

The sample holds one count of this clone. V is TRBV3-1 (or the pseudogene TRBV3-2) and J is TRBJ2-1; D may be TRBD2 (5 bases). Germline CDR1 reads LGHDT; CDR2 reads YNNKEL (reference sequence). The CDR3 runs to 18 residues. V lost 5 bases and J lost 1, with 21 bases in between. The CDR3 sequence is CASSDKFGIRGSYNEQFF. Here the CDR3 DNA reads TGTGCCAGCAGCGACAAGTTCGGAATCCGGGGATCCTACAATGAGCAGTTCTTC.

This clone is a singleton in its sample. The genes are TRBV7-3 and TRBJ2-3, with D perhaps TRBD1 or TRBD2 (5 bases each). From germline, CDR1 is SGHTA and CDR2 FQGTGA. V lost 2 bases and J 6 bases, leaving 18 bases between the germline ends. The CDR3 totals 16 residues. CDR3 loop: CASSLEGRTSPDTQYF. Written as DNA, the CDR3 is TGTGCCAGCAGCTTAGAGGGGCGTACTTCACCCGATACGCAGTATTTT.

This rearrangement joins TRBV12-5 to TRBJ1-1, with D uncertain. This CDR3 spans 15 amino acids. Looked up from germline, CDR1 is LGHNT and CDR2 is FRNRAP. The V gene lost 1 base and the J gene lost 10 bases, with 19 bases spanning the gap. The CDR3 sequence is CASGLDPHAGNRAFF. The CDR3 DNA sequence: TGTGCTAGTGGTTTGGACCCCCATGCGGGGAACCGAGCTTTCTTT.

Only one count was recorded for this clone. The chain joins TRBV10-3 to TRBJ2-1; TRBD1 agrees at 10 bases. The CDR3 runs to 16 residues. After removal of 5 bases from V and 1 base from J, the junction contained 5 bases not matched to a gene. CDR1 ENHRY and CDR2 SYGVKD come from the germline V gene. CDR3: CAISSGTGVSYNEQFF. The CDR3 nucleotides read TGTGCCATCAGTTCCGGGACAGGGGTTTCCTACAATGAGCAGTTCTTC.

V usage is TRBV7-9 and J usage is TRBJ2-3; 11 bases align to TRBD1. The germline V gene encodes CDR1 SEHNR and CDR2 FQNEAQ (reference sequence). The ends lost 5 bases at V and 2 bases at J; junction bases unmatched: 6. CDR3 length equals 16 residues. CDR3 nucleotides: TGTGCCAGCAGCCTGGGACAGGGGGTTTCCACAGATACGCAGTATTTT. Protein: CASSLGQGVSTDTQYF.

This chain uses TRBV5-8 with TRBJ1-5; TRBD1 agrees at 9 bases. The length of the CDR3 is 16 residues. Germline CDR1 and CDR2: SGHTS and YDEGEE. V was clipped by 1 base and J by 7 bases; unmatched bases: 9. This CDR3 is CASSLWDRDGDQPQHF. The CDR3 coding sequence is TGTGCCAGCAGCTTGTGGGACAGGGACGGAGACCAGCCCCAGCATTTT.

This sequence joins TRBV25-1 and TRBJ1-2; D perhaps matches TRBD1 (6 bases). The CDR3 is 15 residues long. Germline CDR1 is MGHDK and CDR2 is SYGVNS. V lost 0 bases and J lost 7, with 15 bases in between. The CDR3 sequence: CASSEYTGGRPGYTF. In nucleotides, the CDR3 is TGTGCCAGCAGTGAATATACCGGGGGGCGCCCTGGCTACACCTTC.